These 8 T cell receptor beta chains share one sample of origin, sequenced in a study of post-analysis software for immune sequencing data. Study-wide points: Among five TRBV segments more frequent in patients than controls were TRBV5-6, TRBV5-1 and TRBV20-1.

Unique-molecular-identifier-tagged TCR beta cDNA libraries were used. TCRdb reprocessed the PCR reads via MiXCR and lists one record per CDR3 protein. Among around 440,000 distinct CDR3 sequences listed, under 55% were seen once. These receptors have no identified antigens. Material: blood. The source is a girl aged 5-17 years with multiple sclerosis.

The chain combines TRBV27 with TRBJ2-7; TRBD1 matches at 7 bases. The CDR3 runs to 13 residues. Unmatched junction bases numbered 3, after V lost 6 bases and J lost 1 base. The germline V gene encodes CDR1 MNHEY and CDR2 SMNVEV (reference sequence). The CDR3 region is CASRETGSYEQYF. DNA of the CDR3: TGTGCCAGCAGGGAGACAGGGTCCTACGAGCAGTACTTC.

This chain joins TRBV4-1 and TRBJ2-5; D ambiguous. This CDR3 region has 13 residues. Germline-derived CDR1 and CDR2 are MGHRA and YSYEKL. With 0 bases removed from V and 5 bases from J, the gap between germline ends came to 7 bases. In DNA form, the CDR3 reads TGCGCCAGCAGCCAAGATTCCAGGGAGACCCAGTACTTC. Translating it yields CASSQDSRETQYF.

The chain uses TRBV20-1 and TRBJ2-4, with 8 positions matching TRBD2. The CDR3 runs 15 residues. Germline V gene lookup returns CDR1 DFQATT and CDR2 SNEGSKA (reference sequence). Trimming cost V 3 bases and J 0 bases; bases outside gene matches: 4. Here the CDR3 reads CSASTSGLAKNIQYF. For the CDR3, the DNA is TGCAGTGCTAGTACTAGCGGACTAGCCAAAAACATTCAGTACTTC.

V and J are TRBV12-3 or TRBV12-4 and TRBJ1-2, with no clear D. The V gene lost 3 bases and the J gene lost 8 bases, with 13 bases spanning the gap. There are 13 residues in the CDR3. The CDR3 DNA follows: TGTGCCAGCAGTTTCGGCGGGGAAGAGGGCTACACCTTC. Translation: CASSFGGEEGYTF.

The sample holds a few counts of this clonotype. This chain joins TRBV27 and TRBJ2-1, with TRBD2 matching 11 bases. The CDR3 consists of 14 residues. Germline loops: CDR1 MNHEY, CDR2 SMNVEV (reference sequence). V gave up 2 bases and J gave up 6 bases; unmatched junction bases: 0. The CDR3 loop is CASSLLAGGNEQFF. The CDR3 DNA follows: TGTGCCAGCAGTTTACTAGCGGGAGGCAATGAGCAGTTCTTC.

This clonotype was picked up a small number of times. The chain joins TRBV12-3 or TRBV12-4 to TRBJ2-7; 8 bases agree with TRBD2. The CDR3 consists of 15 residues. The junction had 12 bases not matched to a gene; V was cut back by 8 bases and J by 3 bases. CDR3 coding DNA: TGTGCCAGCCTGAACGCCGGACTAGCAAGCTACGAGCAGTACTTC. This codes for CASLNAGLASYEQYF.

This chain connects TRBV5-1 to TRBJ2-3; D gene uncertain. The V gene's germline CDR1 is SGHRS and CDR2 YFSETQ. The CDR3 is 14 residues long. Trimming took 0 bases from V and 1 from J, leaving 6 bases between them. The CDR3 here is CASSLVIGTDTQYF. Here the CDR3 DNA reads TGCGCCAGCAGCTTGGTTATCGGCACAGATACGCAGTATTTT.

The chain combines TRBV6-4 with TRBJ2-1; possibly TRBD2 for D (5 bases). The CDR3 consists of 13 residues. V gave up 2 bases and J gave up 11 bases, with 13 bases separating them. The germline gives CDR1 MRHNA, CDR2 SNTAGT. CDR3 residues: CASSDNSEDQQFF. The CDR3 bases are TGTGCCAGCAGTGACAATAGCGAGGATCAGCAGTTCTTC.